The next 2 T cell receptor beta chains were all read from a single sample in a study of blood T cell repertoires in COVID-19 (dated by TCRdb to the early 2020s). The library was produced with the immunoSEQ multiplex PCR assay. Held by TCRdb, this immuneACCESS table contains in-frame sequences only and omits some clones. Under half of the omission traces to an unresolved V gene where checked; the cause of the rest is unknown. For this sample there are about 170,000 clones; 79% appear just once. The top ten clones comprise roughly 20% of the sample. Sequencing was performed on PBMCs or T cells enriched from blood (not recorded which). These receptor sequences come from a woman in her 70s in a cohort exposed to, infected with or recovered from COVID-19 (not recorded which).

This sequence joins TRBV5-1 and TRBJ1-3; the D gene is possibly TRBD1 (6 bases). Germline-derived CDR1 and CDR2 are SGHRS and YFSETQ. Trimming shortened V by 4 bases and J by 0 bases, and 14 bases separated the two germline ends. CDR3 length equals 16 residues. The CDR3 nucleotides are TGCGCCAGCAGCCGGGACAACCACCACTCTGGAAACACCATATATTTT. It translates to CASSRDNHHSGNTIYF.

The rearrangement joins TRBV5-4 to TRBJ1-1, with 11 nucleotides matching TRBD1. This CDR3 comprises 15 residues. The germline V gene has CDR1 SGHNT and CDR2 YYREEE (reference sequence). V shed 3 bases and J 4 bases; nucleotides not matched to a gene: 5. CDR3 residues: CASSSSGTGGTEAFF. As DNA, the CDR3 is TGTGCCAGCAGCTCGAGCGGGACAGGGGGCACTGAAGCTTTCTTT. The full variable domain, its missing parts supplied by reference TRBV5-4 and TRBJ1-1, is ETGVTQSPTHLIKTRGQQVTLRCSSQSGHNTVSWYQQALGQGPQFIFQYYREEENGRGNFPPRFSGLQFPNYSSELNVNALELDDSALYLCASSSSGTGGTEAFFGQGTRLTVV.